One sample yielded the 16 T cell receptor beta chains listed below, sequenced in a study of patients and donors after allogeneic stem cell transplantation. TCRdb re-analysed the RT-PCR reads in MiXCR, keeping a single row per CDR3 protein. The profile shows about a million distinct CDR3 sequences, approximately 18% of them singletons. The sequenced material came from blood, either unsorted or a sorted T cell fraction (not recorded which). The receptors were sampled from a human donor who was either an allogeneic HSCT recipient or a stem cell or donor lymphocyte infusion donor (not recorded which). It is not recorded whose cells these are; they may come from a transplant donor.

This clonotype occurred a few times. The rearrangement links TRBV5-1 to TRBJ2-7; tentatively, D is TRBD1 (6 bases). The CDR3 is 15 residues long. Per germline, CDR1 SGHRS and CDR2 YFSETQ. V was trimmed by 0 bases and J by 3 bases, leaving 13 bases between them. The CDR3 region is CASSLDFGRGYEQYF. CDR3 sequence (DNA): TGCGCCAGCAGCTTGGATTTCGGCAGGGGCTACGAGCAGTACTTC. The complete variable domain, with remaining parts taken from reference TRBV5-1 and TRBJ2-7, reads KAGVTQTPRYLIKTRGQQVTLSCSPISGHRSVSWYQQTPGQGLQFLFEYFSETQRNKGNFPGRFSGRQFSNSRSEMNVSTLELGDSALYLCASSLDFGRGYEQYFGPGTRLTVT.

This clonotype was found a few times. The chain recombines TRBV12-3 or TRBV12-4 with TRBJ2-7; weak D call: TRBD1 (5 bases). With 5 bases removed from V and 2 bases from J, the gap between germline ends came to 10 bases. The CDR3 has 13 amino acids. CDR3 sequence: CASSNDSPYEQYF. CDR3 sequence (DNA): TGTGCCAGCAGTAACGACAGTCCCTACGAGCAGTACTTC.

The chain couples TRBV7-2 to TRBJ2-1, with TRBD1 matching over 8 bases. CDR1 and CDR2 (germline): SGHTA, FQGNSA. V trimming: 5 bases; J trimming: 6 bases; junction bases outside the gene matches: 9. The CDR3 is made up of 15 amino acids. The CDR3 nucleotides read TGTGCCAGCAGCCGTGACAGGGGTTCCCTCAATGAGCAGTTCTTC. Encoded protein: CASSRDRGSLNEQFF.

The rearrangement links TRBV7-2 to TRBJ1-1; D is ambiguous. The CDR3 runs to 14 residues. From germline, CDR1 is SGHTA and CDR2 FQGNSA. Deletions cut 3 bases from V and 0 bases from J, with 8 bases between. CDR3 in amino acids: CASSFGRLNTEAFF. CDR3 sequence (DNA): TGTGCCAGCAGCTTTGGCAGACTGAACACTGAAGCTTTCTTT.

The chain uses TRBV29-1 and TRBJ1-3; D is possibly TRBD1 (5 bases). Germline CDR1 and CDR2: SQVTM and ANQGSEA. The V end lost 5 bases, the J end lost 0 bases, and 17 bases lay between the germline ends. The CDR3 sequence is 16 residues long. This CDR3 reads CSVHDRRALSGNTIYF. Here the CDR3 DNA reads TGCAGCGTTCATGACCGCAGGGCCCTCTCTGGAAACACCATATATTTT.

There are a few counts of this clonotype. The V call is TRBV20-1, the J call TRBJ2-7; TRBD1 matches at 7 bases. The CDR3 extends over 15 amino acids. Germline CDR1 and CDR2: DFQATT and SNEGSKA (reference sequence). With V trimmed by 4 bases and J by 1 base, 10 bases remained unmatched. The CDR3 DNA follows: TGCAGTGCTAAAGCGCCGGGACAGCTGTCCTACGAGCAGTACTTC. It codes for CSAKAPGQLSYEQYF.

The chain recombines TRBV7-2 with TRBJ2-2; no reliable D call. CDR3 size: 16 residues. V was clipped by 1 base and J by 1 base, with 10 bases between them. The germline V gene has CDR1 SGHTA and CDR2 FQGNSA. Written as DNA, the CDR3 is TGTGCCAGCAGCTTAGAGTCGCGGAGGAACACCGGGGAGCTGTTTTTT. Protein: CASSLESRRNTGELFF.

This clonotype was counted only a few times. The chain recombines TRBV18 with TRBJ1-2; D gene uncertain. The CDR3 is 15 amino acids. CDR1 is KGHSH, CDR2 LQKENI, per germline. V dropped 2 bases and J dropped 2 bases, with 12 bases sitting between them. Here the CDR3 reads CASSPDPTGNYGYTF. In DNA, the CDR3 is TGTGCCAGCTCACCAGACCCCACGGGAAACTATGGCTACACCTTC.

The chain uses TRBV6-2 or TRBV6-3 and TRBJ2-1; D is uncertain. The V and J ends lost 7 bases and 0 bases respectively, with 7 bases between them. Germline V gives CDR1 MNHEY, CDR2 SVGEGT. CDR3 length equals 13 residues. The DNA for the CDR3 is TGTGCCAGCATGGAGAGCTCCTACAATGAGCAGTTCTTC. It specifies CASMESSYNEQFF.

Many counts were recorded for this clonotype. The CDR3 here is CASSSSRDRAGGYTF. The CDR3 coding sequence is TGTGCCAGCAGCTCGAGTCGGGACAGGGCAGGTGGCTACACCTTC. The chain combines TRBV11-2 with TRBJ1-2; TRBD1 aligns across 9 bases. Germline CDR1 is SGHAT and CDR2 is FQNNGV. The CDR3 sequence is 15 residues long. Trimming removed 4 bases from V and 7 bases from J; junction bases left unmatched: 10.

This clonotype has a handful of counts. The J gene is TRBJ2-3, the V gene TRBV11-2; 9 bases line up with TRBD1. The CDR3 length is 16 residues. Germline V gene sequence: CDR1 SGHAT, CDR2 FQNNGV. J lost 2 bases, V lost 2 bases, and 5 bases had no gene match. The CDR3 region is CASSLPRDRATDTQYF. DNA of the CDR3: TGTGCCAGCAGCTTACCCCGGGACAGGGCCACAGATACGCAGTATTTT.

CDR3 nucleotides: TGTGCCAGCAACTACGACAAGCAGGGTTACGAGCAGTACTTC. It is translated as CASNYDKQGYEQYF. The rearrangement links TRBV6-2 or TRBV6-3 to TRBJ2-7; D perhaps matches TRBD1 (5 bases). The length of the CDR3 is 14 residues. With 7 bases removed from V and 4 bases from J, the gap between germline ends came to 17 bases. Germline loops: CDR1 MNHEY, CDR2 SVGEGT.

The chain links TRBV7-9 to TRBJ2-4; possible D gene TRBD2, 6 bases. The germline V gene has CDR1 SEHNR and CDR2 FQNEAQ (reference sequence). There are 16 residues in the CDR3. Trimming took off 5 bases at V and 3 bases at J, with 17 bases between the two ends. The CDR3 protein is CASSTLATEYKNIQYF. CDR3 in DNA: TGTGCCAGCAGCACCCTAGCGACAGAGTACAAAAACATTCAGTACTTC.

Concerning this clonotype: Germline is not matched at one junction end, which may reflect a read error. The rearrangement joins TRBV7-9 to TRBJ2-7, with D possibly matching TRBD2 (6 bases). Germline assignment: CDR1 SEHNR and CDR2 FQNEAQ (reference sequence). The CDR3 runs 13 residues. The CDR3 sequence: CAGSLAGGAEQYF. Here the CDR3 DNA reads TGTGCCGGCAGCTTGGCGGGCGGGGCTGAGCAGTACTTC.

The chain combines TRBV9 with TRBJ2-7; TRBD2 aligns across 8 bases. Trimming at V came to 4 bases and at J to 5 bases, leaving 14 bases not matched to a gene. Germline V gene sequence: CDR1 SGDLS, CDR2 YYNGEE. The CDR3 length is 16 residues. CDR3 DNA: TGTGCCAGCAGCCCCCGGGGTAGCGGGAAACTTGACGAGCAGTACTTC. Protein: CASSPRGSGKLDEQYF.

The CDR3: CASSSGLSGYTF. For the CDR3, the DNA is TGTGCCAGCAGCTCGGGGTTATCCGGCTACACCTTC. The chain recombines TRBV7-9 with TRBJ1-2; D gene ambiguous. This CDR3 comprises 12 residues. The germline CDR1 and CDR2 sequences are SEHNR and FQNEAQ (reference sequence). The germline V and J ends were trimmed by 4 bases and 8 bases, with 11 bases remaining between them.